These T cell receptor beta chains were read from a single sample in a study of shared clonotypes between healthy human individuals. Produced via immunoSEQ multiplex PCR; TCRdb's table is partial and in-frame only. The top ten clones hold 0.09% to 0.13% of a sample with about 550,000 clones, over 95% of them seen once. Sequenced input: naive CD8+ T cells sorted from blood. Receptors originate from a woman aged 25 to 45 in good health. Both conserved end residues are part of each CDR3. The D gene is left open where the match is weak. Some rows have no size entry. The others give once, few or many, or a class for an expanded clone.

D gene	V gene	clone size	J gene	CDR3 protein	CDR3 DNA
-	TRBV13	-	TRBJ1-1	CASSSAVPAGPNTEAFF	TGTGCCAGCAGCTCCGCCGTTCCGGCCGGGCCCAACACTGAAGCTTTCTTT
-	TRBV28	-	TRBJ1-1	CASSPAAATEAFF	TGTGCCAGCAGCCCGGCGGCCGCCACTGAAGCTTTCTTT
-	TRBV28	-	TRBJ2-1	CASSPILTNEQFF	TGTGCCAGCAGCCCAATTTTGACCAATGAGCAGTTCTTC
-	TRBV7-6	-	TRBJ1-4	CASSLPVGGEKLFF	TGTGCCAGCAGCTTGCCCGTGGGTGGTGAAAAACTGTTTTTT
-	TRBV29-1	-	TRBJ1-4	CSAVGKRDTTWGLFF	TGCAGCGCTGTTGGAAAGCGGGACACAACGTGGGGCTTGTTTTTT
-	TRBV16	-	TRBJ2-3	CASSQYRTDTDTQYF	TGTGCCAGCAGCCAATATCGGACGGACACAGATACGCAGTATTTT
-	TRBV18	-	TRBJ2-7	CASSPSGSGHHSYEQYF	TGTGCCAGCTCACCATCAGGTTCGGGACACCACTCCTACGAGCAGTACTTC
TRBD1	TRBV7-9	once	TRBJ1-2	CASSLMGQGAANYGYTF	TGTGCCAGCAGCTTAATGGGACAGGGGGCGGCTAACTATGGCTACACCTTC
TRBD1	TRBV4-1	-	TRBJ1-4	CASSHLSDREKLFF	TGCGCCAGCAGCCATCTCTCGGACAGGGAAAAACTGTTTTTT
-	TRBV6-1	-	TRBJ2-7	CASQKWGDVYEQYF	TGTGCCAGCCAAAAGTGGGGAGACGTCTACGAGCAGTACTTC
-	TRBV7-2	once	TRBJ2-1	CASSHFGAYNEQFF	TGTGCCAGCAGCCACTTTGGGGCTTACAATGAGCAGTTCTTC
-	TRBV14	-	TRBJ1-1	CASSHGGTEAFF	TGTGCCAGCAGCCACGGAGGGACTGAAGCTTTCTTT
-	TRBV13	-	TRBJ2-7	CASSFGGKSYEQYF	TGTGCCAGCAGCTTTGGGGGTAAATCCTACGAGCAGTACTTC
-	TRBV6-5	-	TRBJ2-1	CASSRDSSYNEQFF	TGTGCCAGCAGCAGAGATAGCTCCTACAATGAGCAGTTCTTC
-	TRBV19	-	TRBJ1-4	CASRPLYREKLFF	TGTGCCAGTAGGCCGTTATATAGGGAAAAACTGTTTTTT
TRBD2	TRBV19	-	TRBJ2-1	CASSLLAGGAYNEQFF	TGTGCCAGTAGTCTGCTAGCGGGAGGGGCCTACAATGAGCAGTTCTTC
-	TRBV5-6	-	TRBJ2-3	CASSLRGGDSTDTQYF	TGTGCCAGCAGCTTGCGTGGAGGGGACAGCACAGATACGCAGTATTTT
-	TRBV2	-	TRBJ2-7	CASSEARVSYEQYF	TGTGCCAGCAGTGAAGCGAGAGTTAGCTACGAGCAGTACTTC
TRBD2	TRBV15	-	TRBJ2-7	CATSVAGYEQYF	TGTGCCACCAGCGTAGCGGGCTACGAGCAGTACTTC
-	TRBV10-1	-	TRBJ1-1	CASSELGLNTEAFF	TGCGCCAGCAGTGAGTTAGGATTGAACACTGAAGCTTTCTTT
-	TRBV29-1	-	TRBJ2-1	CSVETGSRNEQFF	TGCAGCGTGGAGACTGGTTCTCGGAATGAGCAGTTCTTC
-	TRBV7-9	-	TRBJ2-7	CASTGSSSYEQYF	TGTGCCAGCACGGGTTCAAGCTCCTACGAGCAGTACTTC
-	TRBV7-2	-	TRBJ1-1	CASSLVGGSEAFF	TGTGCCAGCAGCTTAGTTGGTGGATCTGAAGCTTTCTTT
TRBD1	TRBV2	once	TRBJ1-1	CASSDSQGAWNTEAFF	TGTGCCAGCAGCGACTCCCAGGGGGCTTGGAACACTGAAGCTTTCTTT
TRBD2	TRBV2	-	TRBJ2-7	CASSEARLATYEQYF	TGTGCCAGCAGTGAAGCAAGACTAGCGACCTACGAGCAGTACTTC
-	TRBV4-1	-	TRBJ1-2	CASSQSEGLGYTF	TGCGCCAGCAGCCAATCGGAAGGCCTTGGCTACACCTTC
-	TRBV6-1	once	TRBJ1-1	CASSPLDRSTEAFF	TGTGCCAGCAGTCCCCTGGACCGGAGCACTGAAGCTTTCTTT
-	TRBV7-8	-	TRBJ1-1	CASSKDSEAFF	TGTGCCAGCAGCAAAGACAGTGAAGCTTTCTTT
TRBD2	TRBV27	-	TRBJ2-3	CASSLSGRPSDTQYF	TGTGCCAGCAGTTTGAGCGGGAGGCCCAGCGATACGCAGTATTTT
-	TRBV13	-	TRBJ2-7	CASSTPGGEQYF	TGTGCCAGCAGCACTCCGGGTGGAGAGCAGTACTTC
TRBD1	TRBV6-1	once	TRBJ2-7	CASSGPGGYEQYF	TGTGCCAGCAGTGGGCCAGGGGGCTACGAGCAGTACTTC
-	TRBV7-9	-	TRBJ1-3	CASSLGSSSGNTIYF	TGTGCCAGCAGCTTAGGGTCCAGCTCTGGAAACACCATATATTTT
TRBD2	TRBV4-1	-	TRBJ2-1	CASSQDSSGDLWEEQIF	TGCGCCAGCAGCCAAGATTCTAGCGGGGATCTCTGGGAGGAGCAGATCTTC
-	TRBV28	-	TRBJ2-1	CASSLENEQFF	TGTGCCAGCAGTTTGGAGAATGAGCAGTTCTTC
-	TRBV4-1	-	TRBJ2-4	CASSQVWETKNIQYF	TGCGCCAGCAGCCAAGTGTGGGAGACCAAAAACATTCAGTACTTC
TRBD1	TRBV2	-	TRBJ2-7	CASSEPDRVNEQYF	TGTGCCAGCAGTGAACCGGACAGGGTAAACGAGCAGTACTTC
-	TRBV28	-	TRBJ1-5	CASSFPRRTFTIESGAQHF	TGTGCCAGCAGTTTTCCCAGGCGGACCTTTACTATTGAATCAGGGGCCCAGCATTTT
TRBD1	TRBV7-9	once	TRBJ2-7	CASSLAQTGGFTYEQYF	TGTGCCAGCAGCTTAGCGCAGACAGGGGGCTTTACCTACGAGCAGTACTTC
-	TRBV19	-	TRBJ1-1	CASSMRGPGTEAFF	TGTGCCAGTAGTATGCGGGGGCCGGGCACTGAAGCTTTCTTT
-	TRBV27	-	TRBJ2-7	CASSLGSAAEQYF	TGTGCCAGCAGTTTAGGATCGGCGGCCGAGCAGTACTTC
TRBD1	TRBV27	-	TRBJ2-5	CASWGTGGETQYF	TGTGCCAGTTGGGGGACAGGAGGGGAGACCCAGTACTTC
TRBD2	TRBV5-1	-	TRBJ2-1	CASSLAGLAGGNEQFF	TGCGCCAGCAGCTTGGCGGGACTAGCGGGGGGCAATGAGCAGTTCTTC
TRBD1	TRBV28	-	TRBJ1-4	CASSPGTVKPLGNNEKLFF	TGTGCCAGCAGCCCTGGGACAGTTAAACCACTCGGAAATAATGAAAAACTGTTTTTT
-	TRBV9	-	TRBJ2-7	CASSYTGNEQYF	TGTGCCAGCAGTTATACAGGGAACGAGCAGTACTTC
TRBD1	TRBV27	-	TRBJ1-1	CAIKRGPEAFF	TGTGCCATCAAAAGGGGGCCTGAAGCTTTCTTT
-	TRBV7-9	-	TRBJ1-1	CASSPRVVGTLNTEAFF	TGTGCCAGCAGCCCGAGGGTCGTGGGGACCCTGAACACTGAAGCTTTCTTT
-	TRBV13	-	TRBJ2-5	CASSPAGPKAETQYF	TGTGCCAGCAGCCCCGCAGGCCCGAAGGCGGAGACCCAGTACTTC
-	TRBV14	-	TRBJ2-3	CASSQDPGQEEYF	TGTGCCAGCAGCCAAGATCCGGGGCAGGAGGAGTATTTT